This TCR beta chain came from a study of CD8 T cells in Susac syndrome. Germline lookup yields CDR1 SGHTA and CDR2 FQGNSA. The CDR3 is 12 amino acids. Deletions cut 8 bases from V and 5 bases from J, with 12 bases between. Reverse transcription of roughly 0.45 to 1 ug RNA was carried out with random hexamers. Each CDR3 protein is one row after TCRdb ran MiXCR on the immunoSEQ multiplex PCR reads. The sample lists roughly 160,000 distinct CDR3 sequences, 95% to 96% occurring once. The TCR originated in a human donor with Susac syndrome. V usage is TRBV7-2 and J usage is TRBJ2-5, with a tentative D call TRBD1 (5 bases). Material: CD4+ T cells from PBMCs. The CDR3, as DNA: TGTGCCAGCCTCAGGGTTTCGGAGACCCAGTACTTC. Translated: CASLRVSETQYF.